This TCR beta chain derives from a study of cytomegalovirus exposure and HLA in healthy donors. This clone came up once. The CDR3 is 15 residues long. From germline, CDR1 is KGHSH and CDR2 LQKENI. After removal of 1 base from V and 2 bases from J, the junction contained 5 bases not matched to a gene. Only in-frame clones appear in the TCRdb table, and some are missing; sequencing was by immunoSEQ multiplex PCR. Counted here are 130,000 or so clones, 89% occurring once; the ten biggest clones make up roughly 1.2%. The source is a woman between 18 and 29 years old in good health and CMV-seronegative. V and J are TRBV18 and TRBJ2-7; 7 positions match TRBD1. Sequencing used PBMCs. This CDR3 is CASSPQGAMAYEQYF. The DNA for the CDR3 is TGTGCCAGCTCACCACAGGGGGCGATGGCCTACGAGCAGTACTTC.